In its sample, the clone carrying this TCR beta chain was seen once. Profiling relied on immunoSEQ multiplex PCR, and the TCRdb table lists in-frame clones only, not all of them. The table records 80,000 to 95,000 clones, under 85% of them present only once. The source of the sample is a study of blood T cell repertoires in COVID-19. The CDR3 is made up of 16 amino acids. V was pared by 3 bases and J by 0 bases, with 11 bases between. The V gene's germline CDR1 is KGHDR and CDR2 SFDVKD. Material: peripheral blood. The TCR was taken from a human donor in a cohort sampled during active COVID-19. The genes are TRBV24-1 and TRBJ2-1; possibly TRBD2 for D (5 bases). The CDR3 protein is CATSDASGYSYNEQFF. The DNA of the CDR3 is TGTGCCACCAGTGATGCGAGCGGCTACTCCTACAATGAGCAGTTCTTC.